The clone carrying this T cell receptor beta chain was observed once. This specimen comes from a study of blood T cell repertoires in COVID-19. Study details: Both acute and convalescent COVID-19 samples were obtained from the United States, Italy and Spain. T cells, B-cell-depleted T cells, or PBMCs provided the cDNA or gDNA that served as material.

The CDR3 spans 17 residues. V lost 10 bases and J lost 1, with 22 bases in between. Germline CDR1 is SGHAT and CDR2 is FQNNGV. In the original processing: Estimation of nucleated cell counts was performed using reference gene primer amplification. Libraries were prepared by immunoSEQ multiplex PCR; TCRdb keeps only in-frame clonotypes and omits some of them. The V and J calls and clone size were taken over from that table, and D and trimming were inferred from the DNA. The sample comprises a few hundred thousand clones, 88% of which are singletons, and approximately 4.3% rests with the top ten. The specimen was peripheral blood. V usage is TRBV11-2 and J usage is TRBJ1-4; possibly TRBD1 for D (5 bases). This TCR was sampled from a man aged 60 to 75 who had recovered from COVID-19. The CDR3 here is CATRGGGRTVTNEKLFF. The DNA of the CDR3 is TGTGCCACCCGCGGGGGGGGGAGAACAGTAACTAATGAAAAACTGTTTTTT.